Sequencing of this T cell receptor (beta chain) was carried out in a study of cytomegalovirus exposure and HLA in healthy donors. Turning to the study itself: Of the donors genotyped, several hundred in all, about 81% fell in the Caucasian-associated ancestry cluster. Broader study findings: It was confirmed in vitro that three of the CMV-associated chains were specific for CMV antigens.

Vbeta (60) and Jbeta (13) primers were used in the PCR. TCRdb's table, derived via immunoSEQ multiplex PCR, lists solely in-frame clones and lacks some. The profile shows roughly 130,000 clones, 74% of them singletons. Comment on this clone: Its antigen is unidentified.

The sequence derives from a man in his forties or fifties in good health and CMV-seropositive. Material: PBMCs.

In nucleotides, the CDR3 is TGCGCCAGCAGCCAAGGGGAGGGAGGGCTCTATGGCTACACCTTC. Its protein product is CASSQGEGGLYGYTF. The chain recombines TRBV4-1 with TRBJ1-2; D gene ambiguous. V was pared by 1 base and J by 4 bases, with 13 bases between. The CDR3 contains 15 residues. In germline, CDR1 is MGHRA, CDR2 YSYEKL.